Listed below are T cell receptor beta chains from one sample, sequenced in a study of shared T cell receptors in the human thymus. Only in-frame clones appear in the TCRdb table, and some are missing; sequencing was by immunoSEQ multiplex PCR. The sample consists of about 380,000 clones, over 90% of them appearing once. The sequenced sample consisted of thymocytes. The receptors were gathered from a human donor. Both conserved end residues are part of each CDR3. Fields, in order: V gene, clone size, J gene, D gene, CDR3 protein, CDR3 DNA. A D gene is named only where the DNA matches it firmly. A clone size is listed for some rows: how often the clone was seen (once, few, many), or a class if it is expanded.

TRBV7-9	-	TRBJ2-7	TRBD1	CASRRQGRTYEQYF	TGTGCCAGCAGGCGACAGGGGAGGACCTACGAGCAGTACTTC
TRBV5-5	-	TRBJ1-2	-	CASSPDRIYGYTF	TGTGCCAGCAGCCCCGACAGGATCTATGGCTACACCTTC
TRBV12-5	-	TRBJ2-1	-	CASGFTHPLDNEQFF	TGTGCTAGTGGATTTACCCACCCTCTTGACAATGAGCAGTTCTTC
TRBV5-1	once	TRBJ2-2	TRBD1	CASSLADRGVTGELFF	TGCGCCAGCAGCTTGGCCGACAGGGGGGTCACCGGGGAGCTGTTTTTT
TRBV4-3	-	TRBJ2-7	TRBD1	CASSQDRDRDYEQYF	TGCGCCAGCAGCCAAGACCGCGACAGGGACTACGAGCAGTACTTC
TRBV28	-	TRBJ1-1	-	CASSLGGPGPNEAFF	TGTGCCAGCAGTTTAGGGGGCCCGGGCCCCAATGAAGCTTTCTTT
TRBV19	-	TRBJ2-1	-	CASSSFVWRASNEQFF	TGTGCCAGTAGTTCCTTCGTTTGGAGGGCCAGCAATGAGCAGTTCTTC
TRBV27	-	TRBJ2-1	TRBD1	CASGTGVSYNEQFF	TGTGCCAGCGGGACAGGGGTCTCCTACAATGAGCAGTTCTTC
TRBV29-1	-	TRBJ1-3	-	CSVNGFGNTIYF	TGCAGCGTGAATGGGTTTGGAAACACCATATATTTT
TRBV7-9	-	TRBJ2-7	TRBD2	CASSFRGPGTSGSEQYF	TGTGCCAGCAGCTTTAGAGGCCCCGGGACTAGCGGGAGTGAGCAGTACTTC
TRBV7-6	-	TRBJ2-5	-	CASSLDREETQYF	TGTGCCAGCAGCTTAGACAGGGAGGAGACCCAGTACTTC
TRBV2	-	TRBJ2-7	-	CASSIRRSTEECREQYF	TGTGCCAGCAGTATACGACGGAGTACTGAGGAGTGTCGCGAGCAGTACTTC
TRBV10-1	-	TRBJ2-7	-	CASRNGPYYEQYF	TGCGCCAGCAGGAACGGTCCCTACTACGAGCAGTACTTC
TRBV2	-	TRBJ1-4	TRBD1	CASSGGTGGVPLTNEKLFF	TGTGCCAGCAGTGGAGGGACAGGGGGCGTCCCGTTAACTAATGAAAAACTGTTTTTT
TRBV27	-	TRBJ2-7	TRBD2	CASWWAGGSHEQYF	TGTGCCAGCTGGTGGGCGGGAGGTAGTCACGAGCAGTACTTC
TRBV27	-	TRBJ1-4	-	CASSWGEKLFF	TGTGCCAGCAGTTGGGGTGAAAAACTGTTTTTT
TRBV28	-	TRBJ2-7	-	CASSYSRGPYEQYF	TGTGCCAGCAGTTATTCGCGGGGTCCCTACGAGCAGTACTTC